This entry concerns a single T cell receptor (beta chain). Its antigen is not identified. This sample was taken from a study of T cell responses to AZD1222 COVID-19 vaccine. Notes on the study in general: Unmutated variant regions reportedly attract nearly half of all spike-specific TCRs. Vaccine-associated CD4 TCRs spanned spike, dominant at 160-218 and 743-854.

The assay was immunoSEQ multiplex PCR, and TCRdb's table has in-frame clones only and misses some. The sample lists fewer than 200,000 clones, under 95% occurring once. The clonotype originates from an adult in good health. This specimen was peripheral blood, taken on day 0 of MenACWY control vaccination.

Here the CDR3 DNA reads TGTGCCAGCATCCCCGCGGGACCCCCCAATGAGCAGTTCTTC. Translated: CASIPAGPPNEQFF. The rearrangement links TRBV6-5 to TRBJ2-1; the D gene is possibly TRBD2 (6 bases). Germline V gives CDR1 MNHEY, CDR2 SVGAGI. This CDR3 region has 14 residues. Trimming removed 7 bases from V and 6 bases from J, with 16 bases in between.